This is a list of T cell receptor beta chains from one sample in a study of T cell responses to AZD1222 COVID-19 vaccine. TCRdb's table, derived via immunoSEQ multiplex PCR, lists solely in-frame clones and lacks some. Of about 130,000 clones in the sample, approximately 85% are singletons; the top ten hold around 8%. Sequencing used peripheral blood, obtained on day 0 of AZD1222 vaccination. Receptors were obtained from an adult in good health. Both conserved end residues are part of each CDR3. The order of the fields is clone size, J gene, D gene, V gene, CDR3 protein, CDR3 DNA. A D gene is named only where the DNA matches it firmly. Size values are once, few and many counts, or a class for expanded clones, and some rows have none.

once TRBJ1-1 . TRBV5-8 CASSLALGRFEAFF TGTGCCAGCAGCTTGGCTCTGGGGAGATTTGAAGCTTTCTTT
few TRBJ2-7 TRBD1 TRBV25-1 CASSSLPGTVGYEQYF TGTGCCAGCAGTTCCCTCCCCGGGACAGTGGGATACGAGCAGTACTTC
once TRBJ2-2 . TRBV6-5 CASSYSTQGSGELFF TGTGCCAGCAGTTACTCGACCCAGGGGTCCGGGGAGCTGTTTTTT
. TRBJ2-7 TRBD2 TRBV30 CAWSVTSGGGYEQYF TGTGCCTGGAGTGTAACGAGCGGGGGGGGCTACGAGCAGTACTTC
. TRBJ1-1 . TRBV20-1 CSASVPGKSEAFF TGCAGTGCTAGTGTTCCCGGCAAAAGTGAAGCTTTCTTT
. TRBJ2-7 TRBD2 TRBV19 CASSGGLAGFEQYF TGTGCCAGTAGTGGTGGACTAGCGGGTTTCGAGCAGTACTTC
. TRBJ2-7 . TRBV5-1 CASSLPDLYEQYF TGCGCCAGCAGCCTCCCCGATCTCTACGAGCAGTACTTC
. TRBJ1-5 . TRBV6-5 CASSPALNQPQHF TGTGCCAGCAGTCCCGCCCTCAATCAGCCCCAGCATTTT
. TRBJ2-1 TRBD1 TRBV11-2 CASSSVRGPYNEQFF TGTGCCAGCAGCTCCGTCAGGGGGCCCTACAATGAGCAGTTCTTC
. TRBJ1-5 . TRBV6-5 CASSRDSNQPQHF TGTGCCAGCAGCAGGGATAGCAATCAGCCCCAGCATTTT
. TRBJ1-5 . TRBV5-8 CASSLVPAGNQPQHF TGTGCCAGCAGCTTGGTACCTGCGGGCAATCAGCCCCAGCATTTT
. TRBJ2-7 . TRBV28 CASSLVGPNYEQYF TGTGCCAGCAGTTTGGTGGGTCCTAATTACGAGCAGTACTTC
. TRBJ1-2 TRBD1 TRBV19 CASSRPTGNYGYTF TGTGCCAGTAGTAGACCGACAGGGAACTATGGCTACACCTTC
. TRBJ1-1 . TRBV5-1 CASSLDGRTNTEAFF TGCGCCAGCAGCTTGGACGGGAGGACGAACACTGAAGCTTTCTTT
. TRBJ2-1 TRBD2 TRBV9 CASSVVAAGVDEQFF TGTGCCAGCAGCGTAGTAGCAGCGGGAGTGGATGAGCAGTTCTTC
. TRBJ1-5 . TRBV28 CASSSLGAGQPQHF TGTGCCAGCAGTTCGTTGGGGGCTGGGCAGCCCCAGCATTTT
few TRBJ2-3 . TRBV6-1 CASSEIRTDTQYF TGTGCCAGCAGTGAAATCCGTACAGATACGCAGTATTTT
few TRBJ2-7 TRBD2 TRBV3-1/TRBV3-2 CASSHRLAGGSNEQYF TGTGCCAGCAGCCATAGACTAGCGGGAGGCTCTAACGAGCAGTACTTC
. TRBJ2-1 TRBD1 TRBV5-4 CASSPRQGAYNEQFF TGTGCCAGCAGCCCCAGACAGGGGGCTTACAATGAGCAGTTCTTC
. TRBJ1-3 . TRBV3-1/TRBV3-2 CASSRFRGGNTIYF TGTGCCAGCAGCAGATTCAGGGGCGGAAACACCATATATTTT